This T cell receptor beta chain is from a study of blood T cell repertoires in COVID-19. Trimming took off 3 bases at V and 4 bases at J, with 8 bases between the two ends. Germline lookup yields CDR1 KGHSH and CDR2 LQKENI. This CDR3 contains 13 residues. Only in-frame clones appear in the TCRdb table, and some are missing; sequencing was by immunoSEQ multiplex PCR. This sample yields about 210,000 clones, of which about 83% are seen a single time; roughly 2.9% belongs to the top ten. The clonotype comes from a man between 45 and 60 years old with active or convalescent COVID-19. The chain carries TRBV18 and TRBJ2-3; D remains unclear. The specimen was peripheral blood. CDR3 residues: CASSPARADTQYF. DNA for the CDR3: TGTGCCAGCTCACCGGCCCGGGCAGATACGCAGTATTTT.